This entry lists 5 T cell receptor beta chains sequenced from one sample in a study of shared clonotypes between healthy human individuals. Method: immunoSEQ multiplex PCR; TCRdb's copy keeps in-frame clones and lacks some. The data show a few million clones, just over 90% seen once. Sequencing was carried out using naive CD4+ T cells from PBMCs. Subset noted: CD45RA+ positively selected. These receptors all come from a man younger than 35 in good health. Some clones in this sample may be carry-over from other donors' samples.

The chain has TRBV28 and TRBJ1-1, with TRBD1 identical over 7 bases. Looked up from germline, CDR1 is MDHEN and CDR2 is SYDVKM. CDR3 length equals 12 residues. J gave up 6 bases and V 10 bases, and 8 bases lay outside the gene matches. CDR3 sequence: CATRQGWPEAFF. The CDR3 bases are TGTGCCACCAGACAGGGCTGGCCTGAAGCTTTCTTT.

This chain connects TRBV9 to TRBJ2-7; D call uncertain. The CDR3 sequence is 15 residues long. CDR1 is SGDLS, CDR2 YYNGEE, per germline. The V end lost 4 bases, the J end lost 4 bases, and 18 bases lay between the germline ends. CDR3 region: CASSKDVNTLYEQYF. DNA for the CDR3: TGTGCCAGCAGCAAGGATGTCAATACGCTATACGAGCAGTACTTC.

This rearrangement joins TRBV30 to TRBJ2-7; 12 nucleotides align to TRBD2. V trimming: 8 bases; J trimming: 0 bases; junction bases outside the gene matches: 5. Germline CDR1 GTSNPN, CDR2 SVGIG (reference sequence). The CDR3 length is 14 residues. CDR3 in DNA: TGTGCCCTAAGACTAGCGGGAGCCTCCTACGAGCAGTACTTC. Protein product: CALRLAGASYEQYF.

The chain combines TRBV7-9 with TRBJ2-2; a weak D match, TRBD2 (5 bases). Trimming took off 2 bases at V and 4 bases at J, with 11 bases between the two ends. Germline V gene data show CDR1 as SEHNR and CDR2 as FQNEAQ (reference sequence). The CDR3 length is 15 residues. The CDR3 protein is CASSLPLAVTGELFF. The CDR3 DNA reads as TGTGCCAGCAGCTTACCCCTAGCCGTCACCGGGGAGCTGTTTTTT.

The chain carries TRBV7-3 and TRBJ2-2; 13 bases match TRBD2. V was pared by 2 bases and J by 6 bases, with 6 bases of the junction left unmatched. The CDR3 has 17 amino acids. Germline CDR1 SGHTA, CDR2 FQGTGA. This chain's CDR3 is CASSLLPGLAGPGELFF. The DNA of the CDR3 is TGTGCCAGCAGCTTATTGCCGGGACTAGCGGGGCCCGGGGAGCTGTTTTTT.